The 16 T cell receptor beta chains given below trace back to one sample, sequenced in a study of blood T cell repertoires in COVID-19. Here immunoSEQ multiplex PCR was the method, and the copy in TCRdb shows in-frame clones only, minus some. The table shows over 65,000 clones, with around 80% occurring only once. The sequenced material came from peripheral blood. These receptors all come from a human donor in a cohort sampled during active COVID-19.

CDR3 sequence reads: CASKGPRGIEAFF. CDR3 in DNA: TGTGCCAGCAAGGGACCTCGGGGGATTGAAGCTTTCTTT. The J gene is TRBJ1-1, the V gene TRBV28; possible D gene TRBD1, 5 bases. The germline V gene encodes CDR1 MDHEN and CDR2 SYDVKM. The ends were cut back, 7 bases at V and 7 bases at J, with 16 bases in the middle. CDR3 length equals 13 residues.

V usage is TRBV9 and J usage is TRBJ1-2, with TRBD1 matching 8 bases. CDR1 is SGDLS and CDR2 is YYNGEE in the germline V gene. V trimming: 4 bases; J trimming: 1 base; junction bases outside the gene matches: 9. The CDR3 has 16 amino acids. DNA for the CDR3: TGTGCCAGCAGCCCCCCCCCACAGGGGGGTAACTATGGCTACACCTTC. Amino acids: CASSPPPQGGNYGYTF.

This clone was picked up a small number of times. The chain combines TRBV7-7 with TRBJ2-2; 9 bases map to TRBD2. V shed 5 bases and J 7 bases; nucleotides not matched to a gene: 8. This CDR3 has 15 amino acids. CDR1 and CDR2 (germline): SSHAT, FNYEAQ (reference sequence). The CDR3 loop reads CASSPTSGSGGELFF. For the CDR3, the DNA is TGTGCCAGCAGCCCGACTAGCGGAAGTGGCGGGGAGCTGTTTTTT.

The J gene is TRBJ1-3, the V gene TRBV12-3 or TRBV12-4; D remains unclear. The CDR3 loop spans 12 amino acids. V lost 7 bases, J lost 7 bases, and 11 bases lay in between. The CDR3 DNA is TGTGCCAGCACCCCTTACGAGAACACCATATATTTT. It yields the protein CASTPYENTIYF.

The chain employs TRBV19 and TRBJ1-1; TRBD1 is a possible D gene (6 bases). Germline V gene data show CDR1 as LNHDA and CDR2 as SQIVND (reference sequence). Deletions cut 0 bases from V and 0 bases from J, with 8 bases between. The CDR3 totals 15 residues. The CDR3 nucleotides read TGTGCCAGTAGTATAGATGGACAGTTGAACACTGAAGCTTTCTTT. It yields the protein CASSIDGQLNTEAFF.

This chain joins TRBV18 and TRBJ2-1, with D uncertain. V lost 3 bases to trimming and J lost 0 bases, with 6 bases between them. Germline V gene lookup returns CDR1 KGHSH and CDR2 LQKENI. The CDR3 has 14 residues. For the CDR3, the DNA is TGTGCCAGCTCACCTTTGAGCTCCTACAATGAGCAGTTCTTC. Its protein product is CASSPLSSYNEQFF.

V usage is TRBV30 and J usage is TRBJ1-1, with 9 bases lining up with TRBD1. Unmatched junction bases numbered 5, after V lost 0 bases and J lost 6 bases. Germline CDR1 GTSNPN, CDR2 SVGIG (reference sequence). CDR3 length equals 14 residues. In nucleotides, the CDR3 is TGTGCCTGGAGTGTACAGGGGGCCGTCTCTGAAGCTTTCTTT. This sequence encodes CAWSVQGAVSEAFF.

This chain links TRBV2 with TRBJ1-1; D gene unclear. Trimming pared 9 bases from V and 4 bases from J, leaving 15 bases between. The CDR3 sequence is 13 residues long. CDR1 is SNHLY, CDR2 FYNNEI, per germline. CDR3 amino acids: CASQLQPGTEAFF. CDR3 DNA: TGTGCCAGTCAGCTCCAACCGGGCACTGAAGCTTTCTTT. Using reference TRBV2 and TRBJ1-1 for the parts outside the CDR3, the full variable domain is EPEVTQTPSHQVTQMGQEVILRCVPISNHLYFYWYRQILGQKVEFLVSFYNNEISEKSEIFDDQFSVERPDGSNFTLKIRSTKLEDSAMYFCASQLQPGTEAFFGQGTRLTVV.

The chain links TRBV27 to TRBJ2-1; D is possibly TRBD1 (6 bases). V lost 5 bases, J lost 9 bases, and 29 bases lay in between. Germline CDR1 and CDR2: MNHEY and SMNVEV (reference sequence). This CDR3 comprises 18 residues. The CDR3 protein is CASSRLMSGPGQNFEQFF. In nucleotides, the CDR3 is TGTGCCAGCAGTCGCCTTATGTCGGGCCCGGGACAAAACTTTGAGCAGTTCTTC.

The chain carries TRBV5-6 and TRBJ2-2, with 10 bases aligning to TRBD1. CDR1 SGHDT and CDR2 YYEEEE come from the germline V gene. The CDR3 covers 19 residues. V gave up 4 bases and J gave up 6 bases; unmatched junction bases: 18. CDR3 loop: CASSPSMGRDRGSAGELFF. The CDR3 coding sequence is TGTGCCAGCAGCCCATCAATGGGGCGGGACAGGGGTTCAGCCGGGGAGCTGTTTTTT.

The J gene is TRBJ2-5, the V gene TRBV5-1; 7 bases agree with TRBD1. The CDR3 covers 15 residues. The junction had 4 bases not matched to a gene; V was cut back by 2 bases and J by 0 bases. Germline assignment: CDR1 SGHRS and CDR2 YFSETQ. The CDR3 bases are TGCGCCAGCAGCTTCCAACAGGGGAACCAAGAGACCCAGTACTTC. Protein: CASSFQQGNQETQYF. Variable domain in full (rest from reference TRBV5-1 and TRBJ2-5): KAGVTQTPRYLIKTRGQQVTLSCSPISGHRSVSWYQQTPGQGLQFLFEYFSETQRNKGNFPGRFSGRQFSNSRSEMNVSTLELGDSALYLCASSFQQGNQETQYFGPGTRLLVL.

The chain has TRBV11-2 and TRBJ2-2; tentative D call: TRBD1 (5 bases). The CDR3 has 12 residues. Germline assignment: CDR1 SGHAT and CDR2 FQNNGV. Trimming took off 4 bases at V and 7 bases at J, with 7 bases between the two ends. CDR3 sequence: CASSWGVGELFF. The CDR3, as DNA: TGTGCCAGCAGCTGGGGCGTCGGGGAGCTGTTTTTT.

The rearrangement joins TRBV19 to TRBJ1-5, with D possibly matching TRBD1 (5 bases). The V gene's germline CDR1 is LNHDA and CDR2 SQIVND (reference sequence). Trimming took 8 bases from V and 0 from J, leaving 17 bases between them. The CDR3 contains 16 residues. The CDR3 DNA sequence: TGTGCCAGTCGCGACAGTCCCAAATATAGCAATCAGCCCCAGCATTTT. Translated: CASRDSPKYSNQPQHF.

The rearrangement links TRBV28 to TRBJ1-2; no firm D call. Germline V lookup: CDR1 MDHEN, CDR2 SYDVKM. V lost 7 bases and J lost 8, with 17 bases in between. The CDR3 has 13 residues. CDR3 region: CASMRTDFRGYTF. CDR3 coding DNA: TGTGCCAGCATGAGGACGGACTTCAGGGGCTACACCTTC.

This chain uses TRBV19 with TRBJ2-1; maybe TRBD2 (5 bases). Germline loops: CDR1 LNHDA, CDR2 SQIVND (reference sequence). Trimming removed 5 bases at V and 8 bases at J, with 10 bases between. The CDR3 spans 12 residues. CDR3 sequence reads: CASSATSDEQFF. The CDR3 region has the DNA TGTGCCAGTAGTGCTACTAGTGATGAGCAGTTCTTC.

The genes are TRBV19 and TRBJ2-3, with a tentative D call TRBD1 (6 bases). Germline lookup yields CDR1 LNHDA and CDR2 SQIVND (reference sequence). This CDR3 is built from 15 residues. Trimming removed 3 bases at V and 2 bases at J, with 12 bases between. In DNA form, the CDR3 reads TGTGCCAGTAGTATCAGTGGACAGCCCACAGATACGCAGTATTTT. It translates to CASSISGQPTDTQYF.